This note documents a single TCR beta chain sequence. The CDR3 is made up of 15 amino acids. Trimming stripped 4 bases from V and 6 bases from J, with 13 bases between. Germline assignment: CDR1 MNHEY and CDR2 SVGAGI. This sample was taken from a study of blood T cell repertoires in COVID-19. Study context: Both acute and convalescent COVID-19 samples were obtained from the United States, Italy and Spain. In each case, the material was cDNA or gDNA derived from T cells, B-cell-depleted T cells, or PBMCs.

Original handling: From reference gene primer amplification, estimates of nucleated cell counts were derived. The method was immunoSEQ multiplex PCR; TCRdb's version includes in-frame clones alone and lacks a portion of them. V and J calls and clone size come straight from that table; D and trimming were deduced from the DNA. The sample yields more than 100,000 clones, 87% seen once. The chain uses TRBV6-5 and TRBJ1-6, with D perhaps matching TRBD1 (6 bases). The sample was peripheral blood. The sequence came from a woman between 65 and 79 years old with acute or convalescent COVID-19. CDR3 sequence: CASSLGARSNSPLHF. The DNA for the CDR3 is TGTGCCAGCAGTTTGGGGGCCAGGTCTAATTCACCCCTCCACTTT.